The entry below describes one TCR beta chain. What it binds is not known. A junction boundary mismatches the germline segment, possibly from a read error. The sample belongs to a study of cytomegalovirus exposure and HLA in healthy donors. Study results and limitations: Previously analyzed data showed that most TCR beta V segments were productive at a frequency of about 87% or about 30%. The sole available immune exposure information was CMV serostatus. Among TCR beta chains, those listed as cytomegalovirus-associated numbered about 160.

These donors counted as nominally healthy when sampled, but unrecorded immune exposures were likely. The CDR3 is 17 residues long. Germline V gene sequence: CDR1 SGHRS, CDR2 YFSETQ. Amplification used 60 Vbeta primers and 13 Jbeta primers. The method was immunoSEQ multiplex PCR; TCRdb's version includes in-frame clones alone and lacks a portion of them. The table for this sample gives 80,000 or so clones. This clonotype originated in a woman under 40 in good health and CMV-seronegative. This chain uses TRBV5-1 with TRBJ2-1; 9 nucleotides align to TRBD2. Material: PBMCs. In nucleotides, the CDR3 is TGCGCCAGCAGCCCTATCGGCGGGAGGGCCTCCGACAATGAGCAGTTCTTC. Translating gives CASSPIGGRASDNEQFF. The whole variable domain, remainder taken from reference TRBV5-1 and TRBJ2-1, is KAGVTQTPRYLIKTRGQQVTLSCSPISGHRSVSWYQQTPGQGLQFLFEYFSETQRNKGNFPGRFSGRQFSNSRSEMNVSTLELGDSALYLCASSPIGGRASDNEQFFGPGTRLTVL.